This T cell receptor (beta chain) was captured by sequencing in a study of Ad26.COV2.S vaccination and SARS-CoV-2 variants. Study overall: A COV1001 Ad26.COV2.S trial-arm participant provided the sample. Ad26.COV2.S, an intramuscular injection, was given once or twice 56 days apart.

The treatment here: around 19 received Ad26.COV2.S at low or high dose, single or two shots; several received placebo; per-sample allocation not given. Specimens were obtained on day 63 following the first vaccine or placebo injection. Some clones are missing from TCRdb's copy, which holds only in-frame ones; the method was immunoSEQ multiplex PCR. The sample has 400,000 to 500,000 clones; 89% are singletons. From germline, CDR1 is KGHSH and CDR2 LQKENI. The V end was cut by 4 bases, the J end by 7 bases, with 8 bases between. The CDR3 is 12 amino acids. The study, taken as a whole, reports: The TCR breadth and depth analyses may have understated or missed part of the total T cell responses. Vaccinated and placebo-treated recipients had similar non-spike TCR breadth.

For this clone: No antigen is known for it.

The chain has TRBV18 and TRBJ1-5; no clear D gene. The sequencing used peripheral blood, collected in a trial of Ad26.COV2.S vaccine versus placebo. The source of this sequence is a person between 18 and 65 years old who received the Ad26.COV2.S COVID-19 vaccine or a placebo. The CDR3 spells CASSLDDQPQHF. The CDR3 region has the DNA TGTGCCAGCTCACTAGATGACCAGCCCCAGCATTTT.